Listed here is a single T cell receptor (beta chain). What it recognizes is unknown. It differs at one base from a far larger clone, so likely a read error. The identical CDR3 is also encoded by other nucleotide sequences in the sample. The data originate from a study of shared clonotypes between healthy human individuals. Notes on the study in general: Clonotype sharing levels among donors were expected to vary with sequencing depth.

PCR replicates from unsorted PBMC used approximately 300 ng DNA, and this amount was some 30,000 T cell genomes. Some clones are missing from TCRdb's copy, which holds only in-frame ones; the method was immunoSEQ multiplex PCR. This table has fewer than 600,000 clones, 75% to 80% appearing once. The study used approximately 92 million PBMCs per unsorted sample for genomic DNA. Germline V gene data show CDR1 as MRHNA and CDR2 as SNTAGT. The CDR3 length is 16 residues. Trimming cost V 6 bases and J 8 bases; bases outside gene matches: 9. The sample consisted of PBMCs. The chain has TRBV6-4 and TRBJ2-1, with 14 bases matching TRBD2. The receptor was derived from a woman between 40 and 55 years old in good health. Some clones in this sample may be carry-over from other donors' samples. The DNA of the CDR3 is TGTGCCAGCAGCGACGGGGGGACTAGCGGGAGCGATGAGCAGTTCTTC. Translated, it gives CASSDGGTSGSDEQFF.